This passage covers 14 T cell receptor beta chains from one sample sequenced in a study of cytomegalovirus exposure and HLA in healthy donors. Researchers ran the PCR with 60 Vbeta and 13 Jbeta primers. Generated by immunoSEQ multiplex PCR, the TCRdb table keeps only in-frame clones and is missing some. The table shows about 150,000 clones, with 75% to 90% occurring only once. Sequenced input: PBMCs. Receptors were obtained from a male donor in good health and CMV-seronegative.

The chain couples TRBV19 to TRBJ2-5; 11 nucleotides match TRBD2. This CDR3 comprises 15 residues. Germline V gene sequence: CDR1 LNHDA, CDR2 SQIVND (reference sequence). The ends lost 5 bases at V and 7 bases at J; junction bases unmatched: 9. CDR3 amino acids: CASSSSLAGAATQYF. For the CDR3, the DNA is TGTGCCAGTAGTTCGTCACTAGCGGGGGCGGCGACCCAGTACTTC.

The V and J genes are TRBV6-6 and TRBJ1-2, with no clear D. Germline CDR1 and CDR2: MNHNY and SVGAGI (reference sequence). Trimming left V 7 bases short and J 3 bases short, with 12 bases between. The CDR3 length is 13 residues. CDR3 bases: TGTGCCAGCAACGCACGGGGATACTATGGCTACACCTTC. Amino acids: CASNARGYYGYTF.

The V call is TRBV19, the J call TRBJ1-5; a weak D match, TRBD1 (6 bases). The length of the CDR3 is 11 residues. The ends were cut back, 6 bases at V and 13 bases at J, with 13 bases in the middle. Per germline, CDR1 LNHDA and CDR2 SQIVND (reference sequence). CDR3 DNA: TGTGCCAGTAGAACAGGGACCTTGCAGCATTTT. Translating gives CASRTGTLQHF.

Only a few counts were recorded for this clone. This chain links TRBV19 with TRBJ2-5; D may be TRBD1 (6 bases). This CDR3 region has 15 residues. Trimming removed 1 base at V and 1 base at J, with 10 bases between. Germline V gives CDR1 LNHDA, CDR2 SQIVND (reference sequence). Here the CDR3 reads CASSIGGTSQETQYF. In nucleotides, the CDR3 is TGTGCCAGTAGTATAGGAGGGACAAGCCAAGAGACCCAGTACTTC.

The chain couples TRBV10-3 to TRBJ1-2; 7 nucleotides match TRBD1. The CDR3 runs 14 residues. With V trimmed by 7 bases and J by 4 bases, 9 bases remained unmatched. Germline CDR1 ENHRY, CDR2 SYGVKD. This CDR3 reads CAINPGTESYGYTF. The CDR3 nucleotides are TGTGCCATCAACCCTGGGACAGAGAGCTATGGCTACACCTTC.

The genes are TRBV7-8 and TRBJ2-7; D uncertain. CDR3 length equals 15 residues. Looked up from germline, CDR1 is SGHVS and CDR2 is FQNEAQ. V was clipped by 5 bases and J by 3 bases, with 17 bases between them. The CDR3 spells CASSRWVEGGYEQYF. CDR3 coding DNA: TGTGCCAGCAGCCGATGGGTCGAAGGCGGCTACGAGCAGTACTTC.

The chain links TRBV27 to TRBJ2-1, with D tentatively TRBD2 (7 bases). The V gene's germline CDR1 is MNHEY and CDR2 SMNVEV (reference sequence). The V gene lost 7 bases and the J gene lost 7 bases, with 11 bases spanning the gap. The CDR3 covers 12 residues. The CDR3 region is CASKGGFNEQFF. The CDR3 DNA follows: TGTGCCAGCAAGGGGGGGTTTAATGAGCAGTTCTTC.

This clone has only one observation. The chain carries TRBV10-2 and TRBJ1-5; TRBD1 matches at 8 bases. Per germline, CDR1 WSHSY and CDR2 SAAADI. The CDR3 has 16 amino acids. With V trimmed by 6 bases and J by 0 bases, 7 bases remained unmatched. The CDR3 bases are TGCGCCAGCAGGCCCCAGACAGGGGTTAGCAATCAGCCCCAGCATTTT. Translating gives CASRPQTGVSNQPQHF.

V gene TRBV27 combines with J gene TRBJ1-5; D unclear. The CDR3 runs to 15 residues. Germline loops: CDR1 MNHEY, CDR2 SMNVEV (reference sequence). Trimming left V 1 base short and J 5 bases short, with 12 bases between. This CDR3 is CASSLYMPSDQPQHF. CDR3 bases: TGTGCCAGCAGTTTATACATGCCCAGCGATCAGCCCCAGCATTTT.

The chain carries TRBV28 and TRBJ2-5, with TRBD2 matching 8 bases. TRBJ2-7 explains the end of the DNA better; the J call may be wrong. CDR1 and CDR2 (germline): MDHEN, SYDVKM. The CDR3 length is 15 residues. The CDR3 coding sequence is TGTGCCAGCAGTTTCGGGGGGGATCGATCCTACGAGCAGTACTTC. Translation: CASSFGGDRSYEQYF.

The chain employs TRBV6-1 and TRBJ1-4, with 9 nucleotides matching TRBD1. Looked up from germline, CDR1 is MNHNS and CDR2 is SASEGT. Trimming took 6 bases from V and 8 from J; bases not matched to a gene: 7. This CDR3 contains 14 residues. The CDR3 sequence: CASRYRGLGEKLFF. In nucleotides, the CDR3 is TGTGCCAGCAGATACAGGGGGCTAGGCGAAAAACTGTTTTTT.

The chain is built from TRBV30 and TRBJ1-4; 12 nucleotides agree with TRBD1. CDR1 is GTSNPN and CDR2 is SVGIG in the germline V gene (reference sequence). The CDR3 covers 14 residues. The V segment lost 3 bases and the J segment 8 bases; nucleotides outside the gene matches: 4. As DNA, the CDR3 is TGTGCCTGGAGCCCGGGACAGGGGGCGGAAAAACTGTTTTTT. It yields the protein CAWSPGQGAEKLFF.

The chain links TRBV10-3 to TRBJ1-3; no definite D call. This CDR3 is built from 13 residues. V dropped 2 bases and J dropped 4 bases, with 6 bases sitting between them. Germline CDR1 reads ENHRY; CDR2 reads SYGVKD. The CDR3 DNA is TGTGCCATCAGTGAGACCGAGGGAAACACCATATATTTT. Translation gives CAISETEGNTIYF.

This clone was detected only a few times. The chain has TRBV9 and TRBJ1-3; D is unresolved. The V end lost 4 bases, the J end lost 4 bases, and 18 bases lay between the germline ends. The CDR3 contains 16 residues. From germline, CDR1 is SGDLS and CDR2 YYNGEE. The CDR3 loop is CASSSRGDGTGNTIYF. CDR3 DNA sequence: TGTGCCAGCAGCTCGCGGGGTGATGGAACCGGAAACACCATATATTTT.